The clone carrying this T cell receptor (beta chain) occurred many times. Its antigen is currently unknown. CDR1 is LNHNV and CDR2 is YYDKDF in the germline V gene (reference sequence). Trimming stripped 6 bases from V and 2 bases from J, with 11 bases between. There are 13 residues in the CDR3. TCRdb ran MiXCR on the 5' RACE reads and lists one entry per CDR3 protein. The sample includes a few hundred thousand distinct CDR3 sequences, roughly 3.7% of them seen just once. This sample was taken from a study of T cells after yellow fever vaccination. Broader study findings: Reappearance after the booster was seen for most primary-vaccination clones, at 95% to 96% CD4 and 88% CD8.

V usage is TRBV15 and J usage is TRBJ2-7; D assignment may be TRBD1 or TRBD2 (5 bases each). Sample: PBMCs, taken 15 days after the yellow fever booster vaccination. This clonotype was sampled from a man in his late teens or twenties who received the YFV17D yellow fever vaccine. CDR3 sequence (DNA): TGTGCCACCAGTAGGGACGGCACCTACGAGCAGTACGTC. It specifies CATSRDGTYEQYV.